These 5 T cell receptor beta chains share one sample of origin, sequenced in a study of CD8 T cells in ankylosing spondylitis. TCRdb called the 5' RACE reads again in MiXCR, with one record for every CDR3 protein. The sample yields 210,000 or so distinct CDR3 sequences, around a quarter seen once. The sample consisted of blood, either unsorted or a sorted T cell fraction (not recorded which). These receptors all stem from a male donor with ankylosing spondylitis or in good health (not recorded which).

This clonotype came up a few times. V is TRBV29-1 and J is TRBJ2-7; perhaps TRBD2 as D (5 bases). V gave up 1 base and J gave up 2 bases, with 9 bases separating them. Germline V lookup: CDR1 SQVTM, CDR2 ANQGSEA. The length of the CDR3 is 13 residues. The CDR3 is CSVEVGGTYEQYF. In nucleotides, the CDR3 is TGCAGCGTTGAAGTCGGAGGCACCTACGAGCAGTACTTC.

This clonotype has ten or more counts. CDR3 nucleotide sequence: TGTGCCAGCAACCGAGCGGTGTCAGGCACAGATACGCAGTATTTT. Amino acids: CASNRAVSGTDTQYF. The chain has TRBV11-2 and TRBJ2-3; D perhaps matches TRBD2 (5 bases). CDR1 and CDR2 from the germline V gene are SGHAT and FQNNGV. The V gene lost 7 bases and the J gene lost 1 base, with 15 bases spanning the gap. The CDR3 has 15 residues.

The rearrangement joins TRBV20-1 to TRBJ2-7; 9 bases align to TRBD2. This CDR3 spans 14 amino acids. The V segment lost 6 bases and the J segment 4 bases; nucleotides outside the gene matches: 10. Germline V gene sequence: CDR1 DFQATT, CDR2 SNEGSKA (reference sequence). The CDR3 protein is CSALGRSGRYEQYF. The CDR3 bases are TGCAGTGCCCTCGGTCGTAGCGGGAGATACGAGCAGTACTTC.

At least ten counts were recorded for this clonotype. The chain couples TRBV10-1 to TRBJ2-3; TRBD1 matches at 8 bases. Trimming took 2 bases from V and 12 from J; bases not matched to a gene: 10. The CDR3 is 14 residues long. Germline values: CDR1 WNHNN, CDR2 SYGVQD (reference sequence). CDR3 amino acids: CASSERTGNVSQYF. Here the CDR3 DNA reads TGCGCCAGCAGTGAGAGGACAGGGAACGTTTCCCAGTATTTT.

This clonotype was seen many times. The chain joins TRBV12-3 or TRBV12-4 to TRBJ2-7; TRBD1 matches 8 bases. This CDR3 has 14 residues. Trimming cost V 3 bases and J 3 bases; bases outside gene matches: 4. CDR3 in amino acids: CASSLGGQGYEQYF. CDR3 sequence (DNA): TGTGCCAGCAGTTTGGGTGGACAGGGCTACGAGCAGTACTTC.